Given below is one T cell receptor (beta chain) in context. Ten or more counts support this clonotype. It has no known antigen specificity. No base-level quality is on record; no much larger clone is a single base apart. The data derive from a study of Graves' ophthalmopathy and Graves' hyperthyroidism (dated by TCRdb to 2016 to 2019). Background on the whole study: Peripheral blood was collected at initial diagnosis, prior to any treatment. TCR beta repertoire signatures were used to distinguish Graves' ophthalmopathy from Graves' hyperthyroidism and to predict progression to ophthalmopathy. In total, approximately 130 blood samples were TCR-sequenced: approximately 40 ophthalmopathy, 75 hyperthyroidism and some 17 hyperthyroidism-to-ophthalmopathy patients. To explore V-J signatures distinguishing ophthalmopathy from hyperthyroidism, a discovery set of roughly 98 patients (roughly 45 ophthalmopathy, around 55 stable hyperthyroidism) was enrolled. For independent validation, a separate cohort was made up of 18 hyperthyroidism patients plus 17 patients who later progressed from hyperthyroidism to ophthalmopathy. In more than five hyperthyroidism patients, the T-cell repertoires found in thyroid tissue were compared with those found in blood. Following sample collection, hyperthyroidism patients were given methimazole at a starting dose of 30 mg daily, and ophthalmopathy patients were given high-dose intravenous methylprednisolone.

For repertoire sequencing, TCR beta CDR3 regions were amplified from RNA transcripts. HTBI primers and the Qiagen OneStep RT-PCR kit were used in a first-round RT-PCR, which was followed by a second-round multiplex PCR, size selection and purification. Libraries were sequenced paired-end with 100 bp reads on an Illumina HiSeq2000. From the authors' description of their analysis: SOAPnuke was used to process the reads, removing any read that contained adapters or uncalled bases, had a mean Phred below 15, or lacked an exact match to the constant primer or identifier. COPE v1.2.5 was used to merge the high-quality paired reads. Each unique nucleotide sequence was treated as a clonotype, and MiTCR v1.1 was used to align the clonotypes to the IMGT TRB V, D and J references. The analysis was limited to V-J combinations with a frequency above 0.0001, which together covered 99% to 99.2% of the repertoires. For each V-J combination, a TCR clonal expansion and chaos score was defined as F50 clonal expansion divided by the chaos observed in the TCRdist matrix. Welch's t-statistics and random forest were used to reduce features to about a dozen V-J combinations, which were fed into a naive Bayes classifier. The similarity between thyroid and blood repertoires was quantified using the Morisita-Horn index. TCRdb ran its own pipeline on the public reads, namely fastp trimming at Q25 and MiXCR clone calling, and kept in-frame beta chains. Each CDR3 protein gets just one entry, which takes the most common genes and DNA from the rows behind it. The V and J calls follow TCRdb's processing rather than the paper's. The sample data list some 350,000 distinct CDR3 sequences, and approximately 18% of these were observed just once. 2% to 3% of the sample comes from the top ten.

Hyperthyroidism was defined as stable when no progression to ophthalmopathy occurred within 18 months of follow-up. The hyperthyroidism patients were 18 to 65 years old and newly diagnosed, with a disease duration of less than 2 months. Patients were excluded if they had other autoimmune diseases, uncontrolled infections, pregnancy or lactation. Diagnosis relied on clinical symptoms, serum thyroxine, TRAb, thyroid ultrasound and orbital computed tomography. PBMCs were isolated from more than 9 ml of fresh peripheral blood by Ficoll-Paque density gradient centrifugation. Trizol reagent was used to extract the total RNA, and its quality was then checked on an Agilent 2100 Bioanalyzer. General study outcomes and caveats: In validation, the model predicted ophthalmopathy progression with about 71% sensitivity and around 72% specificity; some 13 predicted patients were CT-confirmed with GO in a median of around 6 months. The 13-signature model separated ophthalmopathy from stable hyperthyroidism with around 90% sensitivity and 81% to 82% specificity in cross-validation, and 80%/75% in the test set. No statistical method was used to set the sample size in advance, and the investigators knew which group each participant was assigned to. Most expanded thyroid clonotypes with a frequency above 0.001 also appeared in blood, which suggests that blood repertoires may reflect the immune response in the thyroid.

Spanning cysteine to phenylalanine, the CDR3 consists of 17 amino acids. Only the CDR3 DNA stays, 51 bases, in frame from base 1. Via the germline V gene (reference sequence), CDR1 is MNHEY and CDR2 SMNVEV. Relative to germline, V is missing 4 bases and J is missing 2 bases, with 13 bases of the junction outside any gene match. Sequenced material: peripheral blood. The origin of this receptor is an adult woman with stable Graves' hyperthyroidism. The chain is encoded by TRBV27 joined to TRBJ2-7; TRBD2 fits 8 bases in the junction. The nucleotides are TGTGCCAGCAGTTCGGGACCCGGGAGGGGACATACCTACGAGCAGTACTTC. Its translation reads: CASSSGPGRGHTYEQYF.